A single sample gave rise to the 32 T cell receptor beta chains below, sequenced in a study of vaccination and CD4 T cells after COVID-19. Their recognized antigens are unknown. The study sequenced cultured CD4+ T cell DNA using the Oncomine TCR Beta short-read assay. TCRdb re-called the PCR reads with MiXCR, one entry per CDR3 protein. The sample comprises approximately 14,000 distinct CDR3 sequences, approximately 30% of which are singletons, and around a sixth rests with the top ten. The treatment is: roughly ten-day PBMC culture with coronavirus spike peptide pools or control peptides (ViraFEST assay). Sequencing used cultured CD4+ T cells from blood. Receptor source: a human donor with COVID-19.

This chain connects TRBV12-3 or TRBV12-4 to TRBJ2-5; D gene uncertain. The CDR3 length is 14 residues. V was pared by 7 bases and J by 1 base, with 13 bases between. The DNA of the CDR3 is TGTGCCAGCACCCACTCCCGGACCCAAGAGACCCAGTACTTC. It specifies CASTHSRTQETQYF.

This rearrangement joins TRBV5-6 to TRBJ1-6; 10 bases match TRBD1. There are 13 residues in the CDR3. Trimming cost V 7 bases and J 7 bases; bases outside gene matches: 2. CDR1 and CDR2 from the germline V gene are SGHDT and YYEEEE. As DNA, the CDR3 is TGTGCCAGCTTGGACAGGGGGAATTCACCCCTCCACTTT. It yields the protein CASLDRGNSPLHF. The complete variable domain, with remaining parts taken from reference TRBV5-6 and TRBJ1-6, reads DAGVTQSPTHLIKTRGQQVTLRCSPKSGHDTVSWYQQALGQGPQFIFQYYEEEERQRGNFPDRFSGHQFPNYSSELNVNALLLGDSALYLCASLDRGNSPLHFGNGTRLTVT.

The V gene is TRBV20-1, the J gene TRBJ2-7; D gene unclear. V shed 1 base and J shed 4 bases, with 5 bases lying between them. CDR3 length equals 11 residues. Germline V gene lookup returns CDR1 DFQATT and CDR2 SNEGSKA (reference sequence). Written as DNA, the CDR3 is TGCAGTGCTAGAGTTATGTACGAGCAGTACTTC. This gives the protein CSARVMYEQYF.

The rearrangement joins TRBV5-1 to TRBJ1-4, with D tentatively TRBD1 (5 bases). This CDR3 has 15 amino acids. Trimming pared 4 bases from V and 8 bases from J, leaving 18 bases between. The germline gives CDR1 SGHRS, CDR2 YFSETQ. CDR3 DNA sequence: TGCGCCAGCAGCGGCGCCGGGACCAGCGGCGAAAAACTGTTTTTT. This sequence encodes CASSGAGTSGEKLFF.

This chain connects TRBV29-1 to TRBJ2-3, with a tentative D call TRBD2 (5 bases). The CDR3 spans 17 residues. V was shortened by 6 bases and J by 0 bases, with 22 bases between the two germline ends. CDR1 SQVTM and CDR2 ANQGSEA come from the germline V gene. CDR3 amino acids: CSVRVGVAGLSTDTQYF. For the CDR3, the DNA is TGCAGCGTCCGAGTTGGCGTGGCGGGTCTGAGCACAGATACGCAGTATTTT.

This clonotype is medium-sized by share. The chain has TRBV27 and TRBJ1-2; D call uncertain. This CDR3 comprises 14 residues. V was shortened by 5 bases and J by 6 bases, with 16 bases between the two germline ends. Germline values: CDR1 MNHEY, CDR2 SMNVEV (reference sequence). The CDR3 spells CASSQRTGMDGYTF. CDR3 DNA: TGTGCCAGCAGTCAGAGGACGGGGATGGATGGCTACACCTTC.

The CDR3 bases are TGTGCCAGCAGCTTGACAGGGGGCGCACGGTATGAGCAGTTCTTC. This codes for CASSLTGGARYEQFF. The J gene is TRBJ2-1, the V gene TRBV7-8, with 10 bases fitting TRBD1. The V segment lost 3 bases and the J segment 8 bases; nucleotides outside the gene matches: 7. The germline V gene has CDR1 SGHVS and CDR2 FQNEAQ. The CDR3 totals 15 residues.

There are a few counts of this clonotype. The genes are TRBV5-1 and TRBJ1-2; D perhaps matches TRBD1 (5 bases). Trimming removed 4 bases from V and 2 bases from J, with 9 bases in between. Germline V gene lookup returns CDR1 SGHRS and CDR2 YFSETQ. The CDR3 loop spans 13 amino acids. The CDR3 region has the DNA TGCGCCAGCAGCATGACAGCGAACTATGGCTACACCTTC. This encodes CASSMTANYGYTF.

The sample holds a few counts of this clonotype. For the CDR3, the DNA is TGTGCCGGGACGGAAGGGGGGTTACGTGGCTACACCTTC. Protein: CAGTEGGLRGYTF. J is TRBJ1-2 and V is TRBV2, with TRBD1 as a possible D gene (6 bases). The CDR3 is 13 amino acids. CDR1 is SNHLY, CDR2 FYNNEI, per germline. Trimming removed 11 bases at V and 7 bases at J, with 20 bases between.

In its sample, this clonotype was seen a few times. This chain joins TRBV20-1 and TRBJ1-1; D is ambiguous. The length of the CDR3 is 11 residues. Trimming left V 3 bases short and J 10 bases short, with 12 bases between. Germline lookup yields CDR1 DFQATT and CDR2 SNEGSKA (reference sequence). As DNA, the CDR3 is TGCAGTGCTAGTCTGGGGTCCGCAGCTTTCTTT. Translating it yields CSASLGSAAFF.

The V gene is TRBV15, the J gene TRBJ2-3; the match to TRBD1 covers 8 bases. V lost 1 base to trimming and J lost 2 bases; unmatched junction nucleotides: 8. The germline CDR1 and CDR2 sequences are LNHNV and YYDKDF (reference sequence). The CDR3 sequence is 17 residues long. CDR3: CATSRALAGGPTDTQYF. CDR3 bases: TGTGCCACCAGCAGAGCTTTAGCAGGGGGCCCCACAGATACGCAGTATTTT.

V is TRBV20-1 and J is TRBJ2-3; D might be TRBD1 (6 bases). CDR1 is DFQATT, CDR2 SNEGSKA, per germline (reference sequence). The CDR3 length is 13 residues. The ends were cut back, 6 bases at V and 0 bases at J, with 10 bases in the middle. CDR3: CSARDISTDTQYF. CDR3 in DNA: TGCAGTGCCAGGGACATTAGCACAGATACGCAGTATTTT.

The rearrangement joins TRBV5-1 to TRBJ2-5; D tentatively fits TRBD1 or TRBD2 (5 bases each). The CDR3 runs to 14 residues. V was clipped by 4 bases and J by 1 base, with 11 bases between them. CDR1 is SGHRS, CDR2 YFSETQ, per germline. The CDR3 loop is CASSPGGTQETQYF. The CDR3, as DNA: TGCGCCAGCAGCCCGGGTGGGACCCAAGAGACCCAGTACTTC.

This clonotype was seen more than once but under ten times. The chain joins TRBV21-1 to TRBJ2-2; no check of the table's D call, TRBD2, against the DNA was made. TRBV21-1 is reported as a pseudogene. The CDR3 sequence is 18 residues long. The CDR3 region is CASSKVRAGEFNTGELFF. CDR3 DNA sequence: TGTGCCAGCAGCAAAGTTCGAGCGGGGGAGTTCAACACCGGGGAGCTGTTTTTT.

This chain links TRBV5-4 with TRBJ2-3; TRBD1 aligns across 8 bases. Germline CDR1 reads SGHNT; CDR2 reads YYREEE (reference sequence). The CDR3 extends over 13 amino acids. The chain's CDR3 is CVAARGLSNTQYF. CDR3 in DNA: TGTGTCGCTGCCAGGGGGCTCTCGAATACGCAGTATTTT.

This sequence joins TRBV2 and TRBJ1-6; TRBD1 agrees at 7 bases. From germline, CDR1 is SNHLY and CDR2 FYNNEI. V gave up 5 bases and J gave up 7 bases; unmatched junction bases: 5. The CDR3 loop spans 14 amino acids. CDR3 coding DNA: TGTGCCAGCAGTATTAAGGGGGCAAATTCACCCCTCCACTTT. The encoded protein is CASSIKGANSPLHF.

In DNA, the CDR3 is TGTGCCAGTAGTATGCGGGTGGAGGGCATGGAAGCTTTCTTT. Translated: CASSMRVEGMEAFF. V gene TRBV19 combines with J gene TRBJ1-1; unclear D gene. This CDR3 spans 14 amino acids. The V and J ends lost 3 bases and 8 bases respectively, with 16 bases between them. Germline loops: CDR1 LNHDA, CDR2 SQIVND (reference sequence).

The chain combines TRBV2 with TRBJ2-7, with a tentative D call TRBD2 (7 bases). The CDR3 has 14 residues. Germline-derived CDR1 and CDR2 are SNHLY and FYNNEI. V gave up 3 bases and J gave up 2 bases, with 11 bases separating them. Here the CDR3 DNA reads TGTGCCAGCAGTGATGGGGGGGCTCCCTACGAGCAGTACTTC. It translates to CASSDGGAPYEQYF.

The J gene is TRBJ1-1, the V gene TRBV24-1; 8 positions match TRBD1. The J segment lost 9 bases and the V segment lost 3 bases, leaving 5 bases of the junction unmatched. The CDR3 is 13 amino acids. CDR1 and CDR2 (germline): KGHDR, SFDVKD. The CDR3 reads CATSDVDREKAFF. The DNA for the CDR3 is TGTGCCACCAGTGATGTGGACAGGGAAAAAGCTTTCTTT.

This clonotype turned up a few times. V usage is TRBV6-1 and J usage is TRBJ1-3, with D perhaps matching TRBD1 (6 bases). Between the trimmed V and J ends, which lost 6 bases and 0 bases, there was a span of 12 bases. The germline V gene has CDR1 MNHNS and CDR2 SASEGT. This CDR3 is 15 amino acids long. The CDR3: CASRQGPNSGNTIYF. The CDR3 DNA is TGTGCCAGCAGACAGGGTCCAAACTCTGGAAACACCATATATTTT.

This clonotype was counted between two and nine times. This chain uses TRBV7-9 with TRBJ1-1; 8 positions agree with TRBD1. The CDR3 consists of 15 residues. Germline V lookup: CDR1 SEHNR, CDR2 FQNEAQ (reference sequence). The V and J ends lost 5 bases and 1 base, in that order; junction bases with no gene match: 6. The CDR3 here is CASSAYRGANTEAFF. The CDR3 DNA reads TGTGCCAGCAGCGCATACAGGGGGGCGAACACTGAAGCTTTCTTT.

Worth noting for this clonotype: The junction departs from the called germline gene at one end, perhaps through a read error. V gene TRBV6-1 combines with J gene TRBJ2-7, with D perhaps matching TRBD1 (6 bases). There are 14 residues in the CDR3. Germline assignment: CDR1 MNHNS and CDR2 SASEGT. The CDR3 region is CAGSEAGVVYEQYF. CDR3 coding DNA: TGTGCCGGCAGTGAAGCAGGGGTGGTCTACGAGCAGTACTTC.

The CDR3 is CATSTAGGGWDTQYF. CDR3 nucleotide sequence: TGTGCCACCAGCACCGCGGGGGGGGGGTGGGATACGCAGTATTTT. The rearrangement links TRBV15 to TRBJ2-3, with 9 bases matching TRBD2. J was trimmed by 6 bases and V by 4 bases; bases with no gene match: 8. The CDR3 is made up of 15 amino acids. Germline-derived CDR1 and CDR2 are LNHNV and YYDKDF (reference sequence).

The rearrangement uses TRBV10-1 and TRBJ2-5; 7 bases fit TRBD2. CDR3 length: 14 residues. Per the germline V gene, CDR1 is WNHNN and CDR2 is SYGVQD (reference sequence). Losses at the gene ends were 8 bases for V and 3 bases for J; bases not matched to a gene: 9. CDR3 protein: CASRRGTTKETQYF. CDR3 sequence (DNA): TGCGCCAGCCGGCGAGGGACTACGAAAGAGACCCAGTACTTC.

A few counts support this clonotype. In DNA form, the CDR3 reads TGTGCCAGTAGTATACAGACGAACACCGGGGAGCTGTTTTTT. This encodes CASSIQTNTGELFF. The V and J genes are TRBV19 and TRBJ2-2; no clear D gene. In germline, CDR1 is LNHDA, CDR2 SQIVND (reference sequence). The CDR3 covers 14 residues. Between the trimmed V and J ends, which lost 2 bases and 0 bases, there was a span of 4 bases.

This rearrangement joins TRBV27 to TRBJ2-1; D gene unclear. Germline CDR1 MNHEY, CDR2 SMNVEV (reference sequence). Trimming stripped 5 bases from V and 9 bases from J, with 14 bases between. The CDR3 extends over 13 amino acids. As DNA, the CDR3 is TGTGCCAGCAGTCCCCGCCCCGGTAGTGAGCAGTTCTTC. Translating gives CASSPRPGSEQFF.

This clonotype is medium-sized (0.01 to 0.1%). Here the CDR3 DNA reads TGTGCCAGCAGCCGCCAGGGGGTGGGGGGCAATCAGCCCCAGCATTTT. Protein sequence: CASSRQGVGGNQPQHF. The J gene is TRBJ1-5, the V gene TRBV12-3 or TRBV12-4; 7 bases fit TRBD1. V gave up 6 bases and J gave up 2 bases; unmatched junction bases: 10. The CDR3 spans 16 residues.

For the CDR3, the DNA is TGTGCCAGCAGTTACGGGACAGGCCCTACCTATGGCTACACCTTC. Translated: CASSYGTGPTYGYTF. This rearrangement joins TRBV27 to TRBJ1-2, with 8 bases identical to TRBD1. Trimming removed 4 bases from V and 4 bases from J; junction bases left unmatched: 8. Germline V gene sequence: CDR1 MNHEY, CDR2 SMNVEV (reference sequence). The CDR3 length is 15 residues.

A few counts support this clonotype. The chain employs TRBV28 and TRBJ1-6; 9 positions match TRBD1. With V trimmed by 10 bases and J by 10 bases, 8 bases remained unmatched. In germline, CDR1 is MDHEN, CDR2 SYDVKM. The CDR3 runs 13 residues. The CDR3 DNA follows: TGTGCCACCCCGGGACAGGGAGGATCACCCCTCCACTTT. Residues: CATPGQGGSPLHF.

The chain recombines TRBV19 with TRBJ2-3; the D gene is possibly TRBD2 (7 bases). The CDR3 is 15 amino acids. CDR1 LNHDA and CDR2 SQIVND come from the germline V gene (reference sequence). V was cut by 1 base and J by 2 bases, with 10 bases left in between. CDR3 DNA: TGTGCCAGTAGTATAGCAGGGGACTACACAGATACGCAGTATTTT. It is translated as CASSIAGDYTDTQYF.

This clonotype has only a few counts. The chain carries TRBV6-5 and TRBJ1-2, with D maybe TRBD1 (6 bases). From germline, CDR1 is MNHEY and CDR2 SVGAGI. The CDR3 loop spans 14 amino acids. Trimming cost V 2 bases and J 5 bases, with 12 bases left between them. The CDR3 is CASSYGGAGYGYTF. As DNA, the CDR3 is TGTGCCAGCAGTTACGGGGGCGCGGGATATGGCTACACCTTC.

This clonotype has a handful of counts. The chain combines TRBV7-8 with TRBJ2-3; D remains ambiguous. CDR3 length: 13 amino acids. V lost 6 bases, J lost 4 bases, and 11 bases lay in between. Germline CDR1 SGHVS, CDR2 FQNEAQ. The CDR3: CASRLSAADTQYF. In DNA form, the CDR3 reads TGTGCCAGCAGGCTTTCCGCGGCAGATACGCAGTATTTT.